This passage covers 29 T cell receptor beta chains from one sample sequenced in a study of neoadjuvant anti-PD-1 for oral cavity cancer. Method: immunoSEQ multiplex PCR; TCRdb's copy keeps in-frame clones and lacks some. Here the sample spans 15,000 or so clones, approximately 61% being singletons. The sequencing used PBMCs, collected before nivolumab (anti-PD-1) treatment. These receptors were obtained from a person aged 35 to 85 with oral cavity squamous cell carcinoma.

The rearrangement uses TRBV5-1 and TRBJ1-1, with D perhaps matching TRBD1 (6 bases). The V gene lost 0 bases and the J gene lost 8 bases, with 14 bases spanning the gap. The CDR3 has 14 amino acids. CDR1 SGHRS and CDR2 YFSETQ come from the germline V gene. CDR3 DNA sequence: TGCGCCAGCAGCTTGGTTTCAGGGGAGGGAGAAGCTTTCTTT. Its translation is CASSLVSGEGEAFF.

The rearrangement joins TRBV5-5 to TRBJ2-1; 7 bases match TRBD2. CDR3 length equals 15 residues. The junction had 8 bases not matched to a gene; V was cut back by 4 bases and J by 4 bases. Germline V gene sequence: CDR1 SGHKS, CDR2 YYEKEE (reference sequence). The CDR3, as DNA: TGTGCCAGCAGCCCCCGGGGCGGGGGTTACAATGAGCAGTTCTTC. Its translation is CASSPRGGGYNEQFF. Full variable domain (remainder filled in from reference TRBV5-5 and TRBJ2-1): DAGVTQSPTHLIKTRGQQVTLRCSPISGHKSVSWYQQVLGQGPQFIFQYYEKEERGRGNFPDRFSARQFPNYSSELNVNALLLGDSALYLCASSPRGGGYNEQFFGPGTRLTVL.

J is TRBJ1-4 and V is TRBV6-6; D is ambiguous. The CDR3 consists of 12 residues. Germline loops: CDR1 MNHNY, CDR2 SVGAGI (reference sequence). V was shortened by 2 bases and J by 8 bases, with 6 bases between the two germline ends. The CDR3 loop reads CASSYNEEKLFF. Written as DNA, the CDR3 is TGTGCCAGCAGTTACAACGAAGAAAAACTGTTTTTT.

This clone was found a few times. CDR3 DNA sequence: TGCGCCAGCAGCTCCCGGGACAGGGGGTTCCCAGATACGCAGTATTTT. Protein product: CASSSRDRGFPDTQYF. The chain joins TRBV10-1 to TRBJ2-3; TRBD1 matches at 11 bases. Looked up from germline, CDR1 is WNHNN and CDR2 is SYGVQD (reference sequence). V lost 6 bases and J lost 4; bases outside the gene matches: 9. This CDR3 has 16 amino acids.

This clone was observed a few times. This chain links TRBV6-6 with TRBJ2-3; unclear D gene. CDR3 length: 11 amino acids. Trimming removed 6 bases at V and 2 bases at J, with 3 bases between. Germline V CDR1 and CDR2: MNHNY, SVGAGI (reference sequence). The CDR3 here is CASRFTDTQYF. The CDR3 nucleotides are TGTGCCAGCAGATTCACAGATACGCAGTATTTT.

CDR3 in DNA: TGTGCCAGCAGCTTTACCGGGACAATGAACACCGGGGAGCTGTTTTTT. It codes for CASSFTGTMNTGELFF. The genes are TRBV7-2 and TRBJ2-2; maybe TRBD1 (6 bases). This CDR3 comprises 16 residues. The V and J ends lost 3 bases and 1 base respectively, with 12 bases between them. In germline, CDR1 is SGHTA, CDR2 FQGNSA. Together with reference TRBV7-2 and TRBJ2-2, the CDR3 gives the full variable domain: GAGVSQSPSNKVTEKGKDVELRCDPISGHTALYWYRQSLGQGLEFLIYFQGNSAPDKSGLPSDRFSAERTGGSVSTLTIQRTQQEDSAVYLCASSFTGTMNTGELFFGEGSRLTVL.

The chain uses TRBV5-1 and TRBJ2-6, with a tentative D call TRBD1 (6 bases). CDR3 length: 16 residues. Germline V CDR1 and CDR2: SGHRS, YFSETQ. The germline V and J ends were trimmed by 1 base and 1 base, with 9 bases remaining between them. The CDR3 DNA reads TGCGCCAGCAGCTTGACCACAGGGTCTGGGGCCAACGTCCTGACTTTC. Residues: CASSLTTGSGANVLTF.

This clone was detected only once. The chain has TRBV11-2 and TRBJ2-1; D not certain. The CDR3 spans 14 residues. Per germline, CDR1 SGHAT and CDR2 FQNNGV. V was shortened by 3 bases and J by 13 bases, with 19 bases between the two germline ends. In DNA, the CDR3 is TGTGCCAGCAGCTTCATTTCCCAGAAGGCGGCCCAGTTCTTC. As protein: CASSFISQKAAQFF.

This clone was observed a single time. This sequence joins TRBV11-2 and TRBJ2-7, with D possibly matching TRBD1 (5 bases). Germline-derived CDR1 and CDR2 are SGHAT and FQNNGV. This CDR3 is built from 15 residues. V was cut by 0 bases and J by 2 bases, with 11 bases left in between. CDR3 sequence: CASSLEATGTYEQYF. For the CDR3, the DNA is TGTGCCAGCAGCTTAGAAGCCACAGGAACCTACGAGCAGTACTTC.

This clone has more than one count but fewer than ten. The CDR3 protein is CASSLTGSGPETQYF. The CDR3 bases are TGTGCCAGCAGCTTAACGGGGAGTGGGCCGGAGACCCAGTACTTC. V and J are TRBV7-3 and TRBJ2-5, with D possibly TRBD2 on 5 matching bases. Trimming removed 0 bases at V and 5 bases at J, with 13 bases between. CDR1 and CDR2 (germline): SGHTA, FQGTGA. The CDR3 extends over 15 amino acids.

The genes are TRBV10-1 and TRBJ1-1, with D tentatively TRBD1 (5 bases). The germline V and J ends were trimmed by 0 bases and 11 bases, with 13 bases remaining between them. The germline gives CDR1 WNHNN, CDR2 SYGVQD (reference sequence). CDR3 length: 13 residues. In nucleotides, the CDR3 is TGCGCCAGCAGTGAGTCAACGGCCAGGGACGCTTTCTTT. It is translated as CASSESTARDAFF.

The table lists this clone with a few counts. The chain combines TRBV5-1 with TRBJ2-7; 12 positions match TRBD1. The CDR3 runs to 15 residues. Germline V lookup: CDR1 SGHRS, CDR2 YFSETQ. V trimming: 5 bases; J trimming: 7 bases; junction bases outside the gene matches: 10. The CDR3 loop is CASRYGTGGGSEQYF. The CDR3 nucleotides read TGCGCCAGCAGATACGGGACAGGGGGCGGATCTGAGCAGTACTTC.

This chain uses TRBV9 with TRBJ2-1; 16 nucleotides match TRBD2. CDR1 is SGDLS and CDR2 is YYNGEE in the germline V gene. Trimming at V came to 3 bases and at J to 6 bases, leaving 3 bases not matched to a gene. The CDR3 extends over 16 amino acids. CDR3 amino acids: CASSAGLAGGPNEQFF. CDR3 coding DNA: TGTGCCAGCAGCGCGGGACTAGCGGGAGGGCCCAATGAGCAGTTCTTC.

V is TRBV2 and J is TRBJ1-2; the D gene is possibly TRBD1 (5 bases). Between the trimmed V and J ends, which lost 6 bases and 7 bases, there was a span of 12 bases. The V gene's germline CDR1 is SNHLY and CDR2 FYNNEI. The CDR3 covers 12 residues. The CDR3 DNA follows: TGTGCCAGCAGCGTGGGGGACGCTGGCTACACCTTC. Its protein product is CASSVGDAGYTF. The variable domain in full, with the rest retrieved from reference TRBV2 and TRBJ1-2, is EPEVTQTPSHQVTQMGQEVILRCVPISNHLYFYWYRQILGQKVEFLVSFYNNEISEKSEIFDDQFSVERPDGSNFTLKIRSTKLEDSAMYFCASSVGDAGYTFGSGTRLTVV.

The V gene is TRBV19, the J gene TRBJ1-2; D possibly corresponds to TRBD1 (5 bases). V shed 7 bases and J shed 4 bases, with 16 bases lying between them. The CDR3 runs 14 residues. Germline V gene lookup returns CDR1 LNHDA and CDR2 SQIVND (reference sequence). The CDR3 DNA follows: TGTGCCAGTAAGGAGGAGGGGAGAGGCTATGGCTACACCTTC. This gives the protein CASKEEGRGYGYTF.

Here the CDR3 DNA reads TGTGCCAGCAGCTCCAGGGACAGAGGATACTTCAATGAGCAGTTCTTC. This sequence encodes CASSSRDRGYFNEQFF. The chain recombines TRBV5-6 with TRBJ2-1; 7 bases map to TRBD1. The V segment lost 3 bases and the J segment 6 bases; nucleotides outside the gene matches: 12. Germline V lookup: CDR1 SGHDT, CDR2 YYEEEE. The CDR3 contains 16 residues.

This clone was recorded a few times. This CDR3 reads CASSPGPSGTQYF. The CDR3 coding sequence is TGTGCCAGCAGCCCGGGGCCGTCCGGGACCCAGTACTTC. The rearrangement links TRBV13 to TRBJ2-5; D assignment may be TRBD1 or TRBD2 (5 bases each). This CDR3 has 13 amino acids. V was cut by 5 bases and J by 7 bases, with 14 bases left in between. CDR1 PRHDT and CDR2 FYEKMQ come from the germline V gene (reference sequence).

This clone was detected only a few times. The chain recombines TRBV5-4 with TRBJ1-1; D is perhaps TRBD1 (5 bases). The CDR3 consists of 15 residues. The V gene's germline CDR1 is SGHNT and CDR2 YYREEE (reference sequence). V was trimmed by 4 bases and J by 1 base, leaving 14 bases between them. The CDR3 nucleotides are TGTGCCAGCAGCCCCCCCGACAGAAGGAACACTGAAGCTTTCTTT. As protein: CASSPPDRRNTEAFF.

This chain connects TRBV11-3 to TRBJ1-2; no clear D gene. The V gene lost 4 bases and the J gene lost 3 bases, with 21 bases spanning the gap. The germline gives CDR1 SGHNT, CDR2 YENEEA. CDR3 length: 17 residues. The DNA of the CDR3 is TGTGCCAGCAGCTCCAAACCCCCCGCAGCAGACGACTATGGCTACACCTTC. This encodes CASSSKPPAADDYGYTF.

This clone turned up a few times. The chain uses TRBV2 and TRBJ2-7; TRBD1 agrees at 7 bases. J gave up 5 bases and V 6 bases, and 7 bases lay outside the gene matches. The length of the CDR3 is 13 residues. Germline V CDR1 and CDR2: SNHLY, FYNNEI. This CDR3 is CASRVDRIDEQYF. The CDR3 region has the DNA TGTGCCAGCAGGGTGGACAGGATAGACGAGCAGTACTTC. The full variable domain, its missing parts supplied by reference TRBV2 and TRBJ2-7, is EPEVTQTPSHQVTQMGQEVILRCVPISNHLYFYWYRQILGQKVEFLVSFYNNEISEKSEIFDDQFSVERPDGSNFTLKIRSTKLEDSAMYFCASRVDRIDEQYFGPGTRLTVT.

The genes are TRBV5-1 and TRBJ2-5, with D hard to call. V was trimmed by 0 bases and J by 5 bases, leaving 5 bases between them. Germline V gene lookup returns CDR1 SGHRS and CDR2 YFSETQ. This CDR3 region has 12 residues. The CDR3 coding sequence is TGCGCCAGCAGCTTGGCTATGGAGACCCAGTACTTC. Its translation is CASSLAMETQYF.

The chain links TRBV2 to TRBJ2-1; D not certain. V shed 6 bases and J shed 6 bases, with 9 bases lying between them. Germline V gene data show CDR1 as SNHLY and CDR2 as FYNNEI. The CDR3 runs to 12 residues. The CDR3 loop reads CASRGRTNEQFF. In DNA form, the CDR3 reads TGTGCCAGCAGAGGACGGACCAATGAGCAGTTCTTC. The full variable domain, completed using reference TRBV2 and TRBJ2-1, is EPEVTQTPSHQVTQMGQEVILRCVPISNHLYFYWYRQILGQKVEFLVSFYNNEISEKSEIFDDQFSVERPDGSNFTLKIRSTKLEDSAMYFCASRGRTNEQFFGPGTRLTVL.

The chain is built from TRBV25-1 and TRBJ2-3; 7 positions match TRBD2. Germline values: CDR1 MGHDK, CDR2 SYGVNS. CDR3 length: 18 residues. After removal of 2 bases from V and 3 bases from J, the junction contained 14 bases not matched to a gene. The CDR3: CASSETPRQRGGTDTQYF. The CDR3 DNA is TGTGCCAGCAGTGAAACCCCTCGGCAGCGGGGAGGGACAGATACGCAGTATTTT.

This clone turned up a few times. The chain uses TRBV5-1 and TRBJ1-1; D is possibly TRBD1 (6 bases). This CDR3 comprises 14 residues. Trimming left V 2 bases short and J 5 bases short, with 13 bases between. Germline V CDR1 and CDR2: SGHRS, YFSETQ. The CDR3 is CASSLSRGQTEAFF. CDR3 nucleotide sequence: TGCGCCAGCAGCTTAAGTAGAGGACAGACTGAAGCTTTCTTT.

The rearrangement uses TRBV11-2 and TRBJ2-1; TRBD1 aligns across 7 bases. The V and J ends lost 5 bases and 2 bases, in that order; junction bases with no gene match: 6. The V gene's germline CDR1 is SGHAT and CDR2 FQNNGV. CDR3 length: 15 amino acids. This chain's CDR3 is CASSPPGTAYNEQFF. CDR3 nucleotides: TGTGCCAGCAGCCCCCCCGGGACAGCCTACAATGAGCAGTTCTTC.

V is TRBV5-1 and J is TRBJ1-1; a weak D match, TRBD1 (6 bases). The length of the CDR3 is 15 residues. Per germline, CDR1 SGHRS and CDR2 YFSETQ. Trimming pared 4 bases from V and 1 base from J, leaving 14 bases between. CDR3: CASSRTLDRNTEAFF. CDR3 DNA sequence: TGCGCCAGCAGCCGTACTCTGGACAGGAACACTGAAGCTTTCTTT. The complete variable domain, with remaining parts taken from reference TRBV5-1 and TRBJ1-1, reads KAGVTQTPRYLIKTRGQQVTLSCSPISGHRSVSWYQQTPGQGLQFLFEYFSETQRNKGNFPGRFSGRQFSNSRSEMNVSTLELGDSALYLCASSRTLDRNTEAFFGQGTRLTVV.

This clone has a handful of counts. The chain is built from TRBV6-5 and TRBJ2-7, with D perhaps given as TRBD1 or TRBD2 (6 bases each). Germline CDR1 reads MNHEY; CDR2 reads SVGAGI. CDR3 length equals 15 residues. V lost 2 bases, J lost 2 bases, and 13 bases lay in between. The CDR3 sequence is CASSYQQGGTYEQYF. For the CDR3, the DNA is TGTGCCAGCAGTTACCAACAGGGAGGTACCTACGAGCAGTACTTC.

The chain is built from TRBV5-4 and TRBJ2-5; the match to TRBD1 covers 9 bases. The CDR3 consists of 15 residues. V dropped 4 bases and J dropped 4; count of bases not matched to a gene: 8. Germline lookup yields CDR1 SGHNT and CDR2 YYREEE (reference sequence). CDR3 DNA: TGTGCCAGCAGCGGGGGACAGGGTTCGGGAGAGACCCAGTACTTC. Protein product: CASSGGQGSGETQYF.

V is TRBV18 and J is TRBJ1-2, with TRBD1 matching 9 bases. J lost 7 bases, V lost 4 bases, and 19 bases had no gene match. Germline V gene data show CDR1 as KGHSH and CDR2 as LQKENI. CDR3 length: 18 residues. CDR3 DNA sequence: TGTGCCAGCTCACTAGGGCCCCTTCGGGGACAGGGTTACTCTGGCTACACCTTC. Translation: CASSLGPLRGQGYSGYTF.